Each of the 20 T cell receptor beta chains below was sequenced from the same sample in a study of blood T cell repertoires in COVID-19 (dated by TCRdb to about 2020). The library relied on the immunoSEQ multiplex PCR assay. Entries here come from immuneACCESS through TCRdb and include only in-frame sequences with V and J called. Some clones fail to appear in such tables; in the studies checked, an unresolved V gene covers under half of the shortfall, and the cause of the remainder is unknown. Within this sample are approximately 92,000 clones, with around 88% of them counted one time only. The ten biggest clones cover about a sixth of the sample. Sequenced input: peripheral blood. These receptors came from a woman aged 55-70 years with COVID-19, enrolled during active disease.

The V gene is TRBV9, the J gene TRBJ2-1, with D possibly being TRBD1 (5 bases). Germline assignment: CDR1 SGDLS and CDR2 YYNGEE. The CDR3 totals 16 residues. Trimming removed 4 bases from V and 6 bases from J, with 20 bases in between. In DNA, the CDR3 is TGTGCCAGCAGCCCAGAGGTCAGGGTCTTTTCCAATGAGCAGTTCTTC. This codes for CASSPEVRVFSNEQFF. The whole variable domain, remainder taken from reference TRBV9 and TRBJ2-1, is DSGVTQTPKHLITATGQRVTLRCSPRSGDLSVYWYQQSLDQGLQFLIQYYNGEERAKGNILERFSAQQFPDLHSELNLSSLELGDSALYFCASSPEVRVFSNEQFFGPGTRLTVL.

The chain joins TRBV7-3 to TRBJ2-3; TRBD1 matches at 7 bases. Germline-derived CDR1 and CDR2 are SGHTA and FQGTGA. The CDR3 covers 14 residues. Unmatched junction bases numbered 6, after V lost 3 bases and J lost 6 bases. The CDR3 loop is CASSLGQQGDTQYF. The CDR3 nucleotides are TGTGCCAGCAGCTTGGGACAGCAAGGGGATACGCAGTATTTT.

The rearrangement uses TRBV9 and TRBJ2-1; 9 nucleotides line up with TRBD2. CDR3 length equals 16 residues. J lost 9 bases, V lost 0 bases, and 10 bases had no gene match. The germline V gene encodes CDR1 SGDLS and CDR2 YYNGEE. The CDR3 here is CASSVGGGAGWTEQFF. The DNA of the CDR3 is TGTGCCAGCAGCGTAGGCGGGGGGGCCGGTTGGACTGAGCAGTTCTTC.

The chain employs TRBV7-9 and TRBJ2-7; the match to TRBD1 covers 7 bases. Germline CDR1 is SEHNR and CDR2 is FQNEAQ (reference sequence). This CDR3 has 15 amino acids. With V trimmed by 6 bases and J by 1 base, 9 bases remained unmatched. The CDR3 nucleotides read TGTGCCAGCAGATCTACAGGGGTGCTTTCCTACGAGCAGTACTTC. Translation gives CASRSTGVLSYEQYF. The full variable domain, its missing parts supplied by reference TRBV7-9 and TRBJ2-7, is DTGVSQNPRHKITKRGQNVTFRCDPISEHNRLYWYRQTLGQGPEFLTYFQNEAQLEKSRLLSDRFSAERPKGSFSTLEIQRTEQGDSAMYLCASRSTGVLSYEQYFGPGTRLTVT.

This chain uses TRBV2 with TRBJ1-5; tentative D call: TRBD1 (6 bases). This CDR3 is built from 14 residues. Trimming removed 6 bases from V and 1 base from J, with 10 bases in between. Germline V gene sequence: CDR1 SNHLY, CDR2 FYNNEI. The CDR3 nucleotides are TGTGCCAGCAGAAACGACAGGAGCAATCAGCCCCAGCATTTT. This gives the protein CASRNDRSNQPQHF. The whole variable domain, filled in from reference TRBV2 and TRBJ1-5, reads EPEVTQTPSHQVTQMGQEVILRCVPISNHLYFYWYRQILGQKVEFLVSFYNNEISEKSEIFDDQFSVERPDGSNFTLKIRSTKLEDSAMYFCASRNDRSNQPQHFGDGTRLSIL.

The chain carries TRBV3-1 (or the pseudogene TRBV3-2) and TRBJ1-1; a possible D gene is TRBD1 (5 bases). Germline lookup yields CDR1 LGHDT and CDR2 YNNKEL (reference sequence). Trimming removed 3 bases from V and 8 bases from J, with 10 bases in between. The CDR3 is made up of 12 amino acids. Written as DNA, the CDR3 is TGTGCCAGCAGCCATGATCAGGGAGAAGCTTTCTTT. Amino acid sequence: CASSHDQGEAFF.

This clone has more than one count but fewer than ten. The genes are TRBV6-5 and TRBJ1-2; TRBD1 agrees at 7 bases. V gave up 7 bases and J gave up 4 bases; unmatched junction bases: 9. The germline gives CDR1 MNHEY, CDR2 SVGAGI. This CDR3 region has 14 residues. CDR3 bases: TGTGCCAGCACCTCAAGAAGGGGGCTCTATGGCTACACCTTC. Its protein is CASTSRRGLYGYTF.

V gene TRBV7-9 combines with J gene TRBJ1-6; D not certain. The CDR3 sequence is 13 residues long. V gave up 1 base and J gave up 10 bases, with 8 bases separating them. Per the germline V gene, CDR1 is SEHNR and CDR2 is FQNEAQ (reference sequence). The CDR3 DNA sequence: TGTGCCAGCAGCTTAGGTTGGCAGTCACCCCTCCACTTT. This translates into CASSLGWQSPLHF.

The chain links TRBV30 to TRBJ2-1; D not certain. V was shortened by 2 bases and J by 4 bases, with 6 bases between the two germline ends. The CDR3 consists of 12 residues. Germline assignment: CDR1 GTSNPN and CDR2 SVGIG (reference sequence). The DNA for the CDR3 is TGTGCCTGGAGTTATCTTTACAATGAGCAGTTCTTC. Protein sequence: CAWSYLYNEQFF.

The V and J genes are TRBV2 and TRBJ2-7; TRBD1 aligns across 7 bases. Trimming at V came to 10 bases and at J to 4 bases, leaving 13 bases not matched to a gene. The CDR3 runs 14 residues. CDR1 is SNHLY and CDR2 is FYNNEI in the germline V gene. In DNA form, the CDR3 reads TGTGCCAAACAAAGACAGGGTATAAGGTACGAGCAGTACTTC. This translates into CAKQRQGIRYEQYF.

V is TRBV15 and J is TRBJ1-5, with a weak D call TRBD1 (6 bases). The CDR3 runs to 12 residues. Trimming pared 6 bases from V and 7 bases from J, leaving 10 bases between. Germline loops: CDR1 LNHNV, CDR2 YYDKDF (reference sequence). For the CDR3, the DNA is TGTGCCACCAGGCGGGGGCGGCAGCCCCAGCATTTT. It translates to CATRRGRQPQHF.

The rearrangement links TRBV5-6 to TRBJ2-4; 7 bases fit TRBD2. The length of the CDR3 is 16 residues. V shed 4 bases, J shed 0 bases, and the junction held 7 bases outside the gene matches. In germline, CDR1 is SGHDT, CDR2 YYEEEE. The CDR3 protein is CASSPRGVLAKNIQYF. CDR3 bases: TGTGCCAGCAGCCCCCGGGGGGTCTTAGCCAAAAACATTCAGTACTTC.

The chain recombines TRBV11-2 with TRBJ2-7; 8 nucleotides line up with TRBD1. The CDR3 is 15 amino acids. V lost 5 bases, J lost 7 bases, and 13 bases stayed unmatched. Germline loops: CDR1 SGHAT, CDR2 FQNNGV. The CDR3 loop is CASSPMDGQGGEQYF. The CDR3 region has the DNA TGTGCCAGCAGCCCCATGGACGGACAGGGTGGGGAGCAGTACTTC.

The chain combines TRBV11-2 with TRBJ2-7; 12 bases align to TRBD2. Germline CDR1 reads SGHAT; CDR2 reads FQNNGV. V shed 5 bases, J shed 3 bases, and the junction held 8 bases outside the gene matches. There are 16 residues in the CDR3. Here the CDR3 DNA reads TGTGCCAGCAGCCGAGTTGGGACTAGCGGGCTCTACGAGCAGTACTTC. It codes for CASSRVGTSGLYEQYF.

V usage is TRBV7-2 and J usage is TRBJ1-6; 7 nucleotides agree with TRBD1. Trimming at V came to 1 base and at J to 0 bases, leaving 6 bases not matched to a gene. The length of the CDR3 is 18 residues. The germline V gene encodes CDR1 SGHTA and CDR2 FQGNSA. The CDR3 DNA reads TGTGCCAGCAGCTTAGGAGTGACAGGGAGCTCCTATAATTCACCCCTCCACTTT. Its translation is CASSLGVTGSSYNSPLHF.

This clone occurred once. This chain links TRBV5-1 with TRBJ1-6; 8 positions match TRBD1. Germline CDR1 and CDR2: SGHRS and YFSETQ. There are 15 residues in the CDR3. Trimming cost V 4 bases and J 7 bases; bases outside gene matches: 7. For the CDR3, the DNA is TGCGCCAGCAGCCCCTGGACAGGGTCAAATTCACCCCTCCACTTT. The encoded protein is CASSPWTGSNSPLHF.

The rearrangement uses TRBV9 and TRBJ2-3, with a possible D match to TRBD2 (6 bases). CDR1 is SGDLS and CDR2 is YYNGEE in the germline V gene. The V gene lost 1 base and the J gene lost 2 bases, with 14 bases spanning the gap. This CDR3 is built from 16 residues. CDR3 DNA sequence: TGTGCCAGCAGCGTACGGGCGGGGCCCTTCACAGATACGCAGTATTTT. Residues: CASSVRAGPFTDTQYF.

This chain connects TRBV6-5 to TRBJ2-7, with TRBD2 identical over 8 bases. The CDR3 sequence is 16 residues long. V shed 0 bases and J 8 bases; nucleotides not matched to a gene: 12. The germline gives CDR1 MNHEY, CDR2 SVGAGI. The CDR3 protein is CASSYSTSGGAVQQYF. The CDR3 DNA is TGTGCCAGCAGTTACTCGACCAGCGGGGGAGCCGTCCAGCAGTACTTC.

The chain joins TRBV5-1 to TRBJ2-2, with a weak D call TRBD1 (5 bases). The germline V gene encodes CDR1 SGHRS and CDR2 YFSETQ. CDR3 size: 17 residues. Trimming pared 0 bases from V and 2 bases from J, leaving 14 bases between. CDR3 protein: CASSLVRGRVNTGELFF. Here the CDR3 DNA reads TGCGCCAGCAGCTTGGTTAGGGGCAGAGTAAACACCGGGGAGCTGTTTTTT. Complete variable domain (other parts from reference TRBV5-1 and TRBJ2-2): KAGVTQTPRYLIKTRGQQVTLSCSPISGHRSVSWYQQTPGQGLQFLFEYFSETQRNKGNFPGRFSGRQFSNSRSEMNVSTLELGDSALYLCASSLVRGRVNTGELFFGEGSRLTVL.

The CDR3 sequence: CASSLVAGGAGNTIYF. The CDR3 nucleotides read TGTGCCAGCAGCTTAGTTGCAGGGGGCGCTGGAAACACCATATATTTT. V gene TRBV7-2 combines with J gene TRBJ1-3; 8 positions agree with TRBD1. This CDR3 is 16 amino acids long. Germline values: CDR1 SGHTA, CDR2 FQGNSA. J gave up 2 bases and V 1 base, and 4 bases lay outside the gene matches.